This T cell receptor beta chain stems from a study of blood T cells in healthy people across ages (dated by TCRdb to between 2015 and 2016). Describing the broader study: In model experiments, template switching captured about one uniquely barcoded TCR beta cDNA molecule for every two T cells. The donors were split into four age groups: young (average around 17 years), middle-aged (roughly 42), aged (62) and long-lived (more than 80). Two additional independent replicas of 1 million unique cDNA reads from the same blood draw were analyzed for two donors (one aged 18 to 30 and one aged 80 or older). To avoid experimental bias, donors of different ages were distributed randomly across sequencing lanes. Using deep sequencing normalized with unique cDNA molecular identifiers, the study measured how TCR beta repertoire diversity changes with age. General conclusions and limits of the study: The percentage of naive T cells measured by flow cytometry correlated strongly with observed TCR beta diversity. As age increased, observed TCR beta diversity per million T cells dropped in a roughly linear way, and a significant reduction was already evident by age 40. Estimates of total diversity based on one million sequenced T cells were regarded as lower bounds and as underestimates. The CMV infection status of donors was not known, potentially confounding age-related changes in expanded clonotypes. Compared with the aged group, more naive CD4+ T cells, fewer expanded clones and increased TCR diversity were shown by the long-lived group, suggesting age selection. Conclusive comparison of naive and antigen-experienced compartments was prevented by the profiling of bulk unsorted PBMCs.

This clonotype appeared many times. There is no known antigen for this receptor. It has no much larger one-base neighbor in the sample; base qualities were not kept. Library construction relied on 5' RACE. Sequencing relied on an Illumina HiSeq 2500. A second about 7 to 11 cycle PCR used a sample-barcoded 5' primer and a J-beta primer mix. A template-switch 5' adaptor carrying 12 random nucleotides introduced a unique molecular identifier onto each TCR beta cDNA molecule. Each sample yielded at least 3 million CDR3-containing paired-end reads. The Mint cDNA synthesis kit, primed by a TRBC-specific oligonucleotide, was used to synthesize first-strand cDNA from all RNA. All cDNA was treated with uracil-DNA glycosylase and then went through a first 18-cycle PCR with the universal primers M1SS and BC2_uni_R. Per the source publication's procedure: For normalization, 1 million high-quality reads, each with a distinct molecular identifier, were randomly selected from each sample. Reads sharing molecular identifiers were discarded rather than binned into consensus sequences. MiTCR, run with a Q25 quality threshold and the strictest error-elimination algorithm, handled CDR3 identification, clonotype clustering and error correction. A nonparametric unseen species model with Euler transformation was used to estimate lower-bound total TCR beta diversity. TCRdb's own reprocessing of the public reads used fastp at Q25 and MiXCR and kept productive beta chains. One record per CDR3 amino acid sequence lists the most common genes and DNA. In this record, the V and J calls reflect TCRdb's handling and not the investigators' own analysis. For this sample the table gives over 600,000 distinct CDR3 sequences, of which around 41% were detected only once. 30% of the sample belongs to the ten largest clones.

The donors were 40 or so Caucasian individuals from Russia, aged about 6 to 100 years, who were systemically healthy. Around 9.9 milliliters of peripheral blood were collected from each donor into EDTA-treated Vacutainer tubes. Ficoll-Paque density-gradient centrifugation was used to isolate PBMCs, with at least 6.5 million per sample. Trizol reagent was used to extract total RNA from PBMCs, with at least 5 micrograms per sample. For every donor, an aliquot of PBMCs went through flow cytometry to measure the percentages of naive CD45RAhigh/CD27high T cells. The CDR3, cysteine through phenylalanine, is 13 amino acids long. The kept DNA is CDR3 alone, 39 bases in frame from the first base. CDR1 is given as DFQATT and CDR2 as SNEGSKA, both from the germline V gene (reference sequence). V lost 8 bases and J lost 4 bases; the stretch between them is 16 bases long.

Recombination connected TRBV20-1 to TRBJ2-3, with TRBD1 perhaps the D gene, on 5 matching bases. The sequence was collected from a man older than 75 in good health. Sequenced sample: blood. Here is the DNA: TGCAGTACCAACATCCCCAGGGCAGATACGCAGTATTTT. Translation gives CSTNIPRADTQYF.